The rows below give T cell receptor beta chains drawn from one sample of a study of T cell changes during pregnancy in multiple sclerosis. Clones were sequenced by immunoSEQ multiplex PCR, and TCRdb holds only the in-frame ones, with some missing. The sample lists fewer than 110,000 clones, 85% to 95% occurring once. Here the sequenced sample was peripheral blood, taken in the third trimester of pregnancy. The receptor set was obtained from a female donor in good health, enrolled as a control in a pregnancy study. The CDR3 runs from the conserved cysteine through the conserved F or W. Fields, in order: CDR3 DNA, CDR3 protein, J gene, V gene, clone size, D gene, CDR3 length. The D gene is left open where the match is weak. Rows give clone size only sometimes, using once, few, many, or a class for an expanded clone.

CDR3 DNA: TGTGCCAGCAGAGCCAGCGGGGGGAGGTACGAGCAGTACTTC; CDR3 protein: CASRASGGRYEQYF; J gene: TRBJ2-7; V gene: TRBV6-5; clone size: NA; D gene: TRBD2; CDR3 length: 14
CDR3 DNA: TGTGCCAGCAGCCAAGATATGAACGGGAACACTGAAGCTTTCTTT; CDR3 protein: CASSQDMNGNTEAFF; J gene: TRBJ1-1; V gene: TRBV14; clone size: few; D gene: NA; CDR3 length: 15
CDR3 DNA: TGTGCCAGCAGCGAGGGAAGATCGACAGGGGCCGAGCAGTACTTC; CDR3 protein: CASSEGRSTGAEQYF; J gene: TRBJ2-7; V gene: TRBV11-2; clone size: NA; D gene: TRBD1; CDR3 length: 15
CDR3 DNA: TGTGCCAGCAGTACCCCGGGACAGGGGGCGAGGGAGCAGTACTTC; CDR3 protein: CASSTPGQGAREQYF; J gene: TRBJ2-7; V gene: TRBV28; clone size: NA; D gene: TRBD1; CDR3 length: 15
CDR3 DNA: TGTGCCAGCAGTTTATCGGCTGGGAGGGCCTACGAGCAGTACTTC; CDR3 protein: CASSLSAGRAYEQYF; J gene: TRBJ2-7; V gene: TRBV27; clone size: NA; D gene: TRBD2; CDR3 length: 15
CDR3 DNA: TGTGCCATCAGTGCCATGGAAGGGGGGAACACTGAAGCTTTCTTT; CDR3 protein: CAISAMEGGNTEAFF; J gene: TRBJ1-1; V gene: TRBV10-3; clone size: NA; D gene: NA; CDR3 length: 15
CDR3 DNA: TGCGCCAGCAGCCAAGATTCGTCAGTTAAGAACACTGAAGCTTTCTTT; CDR3 protein: CASSQDSSVKNTEAFF; J gene: TRBJ1-1; V gene: TRBV4-1; clone size: NA; D gene: NA; CDR3 length: 16
CDR3 DNA: TGTGCCAGCAGCTTGAGGGAGTTTGGTGAGCAGTTCTTC; CDR3 protein: CASSLREFGEQFF; J gene: TRBJ2-1; V gene: TRBV5-6; clone size: NA; D gene: NA; CDR3 length: 13
CDR3 DNA: TGTGCCAGCAGCTTGACGGCCGGGGGGGGCACAGATACGCAGTATTTT; CDR3 protein: CASSLTAGGGTDTQYF; J gene: TRBJ2-3; V gene: TRBV5-4; clone size: NA; D gene: TRBD2; CDR3 length: 16
CDR3 DNA: TGTGCCAGCTCACCGAACAGGGGGCTTTCTGAAGCTTTCTTT; CDR3 protein: CASSPNRGLSEAFF; J gene: TRBJ1-1; V gene: TRBV18; clone size: NA; D gene: TRBD1; CDR3 length: 14
CDR3 DNA: TGTGCCAGCTCACCAGGCCTAGGGGATGGGATTACGAGCACCGGGGAGCTGTTTTTT; CDR3 protein: CASSPGLGDGITSTGELFF; J gene: TRBJ2-2; V gene: TRBV18; clone size: NA; D gene: NA; CDR3 length: 19
CDR3 DNA: TGTGCCAGCAGCTTAGATCGGCCGGGAGTCAGGGGAGGGAGTGAAAAACTGTTTTTT; CDR3 protein: CASSLDRPGVRGGSEKLFF; J gene: TRBJ1-4; V gene: TRBV7-2; clone size: NA; D gene: NA; CDR3 length: 19
CDR3 DNA: TGTGCCAGCAGCCCGCGCAGGGGGGAAGGGGAAAAACTGTTTTTT; CDR3 protein: CASSPRRGEGEKLFF; J gene: TRBJ1-4; V gene: TRBV5-6; clone size: NA; D gene: TRBD1; CDR3 length: 15
CDR3 DNA: TGCAGCGTTGATCACGGGGACTATGGCTACACCTTC; CDR3 protein: CSVDHGDYGYTF; J gene: TRBJ1-2; V gene: TRBV29-1; clone size: NA; D gene: NA; CDR3 length: 12
CDR3 DNA: TGCGCCAGCAGCCAGGCCCTAGGGGCGGGGCGCCAAGAGACCCAGTACTTC; CDR3 protein: CASSQALGAGRQETQYF; J gene: TRBJ2-5; V gene: TRBV4-3; clone size: NA; D gene: NA; CDR3 length: 17
CDR3 DNA: TGTGCCACCTCCTTGGAATGGGCGTCGAACACTGAAGCTTTCTTT; CDR3 protein: CATSLEWASNTEAFF; J gene: TRBJ1-1; V gene: TRBV6-5; clone size: NA; D gene: NA; CDR3 length: 15